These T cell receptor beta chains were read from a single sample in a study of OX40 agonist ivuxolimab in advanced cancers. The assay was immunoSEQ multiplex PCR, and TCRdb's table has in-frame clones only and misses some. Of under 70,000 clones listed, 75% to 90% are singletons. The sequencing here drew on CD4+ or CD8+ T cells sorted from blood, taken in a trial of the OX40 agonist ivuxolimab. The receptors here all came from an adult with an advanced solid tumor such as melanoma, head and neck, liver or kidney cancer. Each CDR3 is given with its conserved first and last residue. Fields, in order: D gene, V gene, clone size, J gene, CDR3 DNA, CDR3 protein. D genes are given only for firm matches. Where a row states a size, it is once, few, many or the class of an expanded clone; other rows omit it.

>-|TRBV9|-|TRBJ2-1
TGTGCCAGCAGCGTGGCTAACAGCAATCTGCAGTTCTTC
CASSVANSNLQFF
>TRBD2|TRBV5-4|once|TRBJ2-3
TGTGCCAGCAGTCCGATGACTAGCGGGGGGACAGATACGCAGTATTTT
CASSPMTSGGTDTQYF
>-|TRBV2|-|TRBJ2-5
TGTGCCAGCCAGCGTGGGGGCTCAGAGACCCAGTACTTC
CASQRGGSETQYF
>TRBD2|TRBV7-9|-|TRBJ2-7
TGTGCCAGCAGCTCCGGACTAGCGGGGGGGACGCGTGGCTACGAGCAGTACTTC
CASSSGLAGGTRGYEQYF
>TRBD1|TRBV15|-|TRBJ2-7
TGTGCCACCAGCAGAGAGGGGACAGGTTCCTACGAGCAGTACTTC
CATSREGTGSYEQYF
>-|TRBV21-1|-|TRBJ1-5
TGTGCCAGCAGCAAAGGGAGACACCCTAGCAATCAGCCCCAGCATTTT
CASSKGRHPSNQPQHF
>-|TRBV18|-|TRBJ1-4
TGTGCCAGCTCACCAGGGGGATCCAATGAAAAACTGTTTTTT
CASSPGGSNEKLFF
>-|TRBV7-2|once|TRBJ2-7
TGTGCCAGCAGCTATACCCGGGACGGGCTTGGGGACTACGAGCAGTACTTC
CASSYTRDGLGDYEQYF
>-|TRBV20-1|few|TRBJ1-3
TGCAGTGTGCCCTCTGGAAACACCATATATTTT
CSVPSGNTIYF
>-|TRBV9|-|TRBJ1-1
TGTGCCAGCAGCGTTACCGGGGCGAACACTGAAGCTTTCTTT
CASSVTGANTEAFF
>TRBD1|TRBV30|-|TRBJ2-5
TGTGCCTGGCAGGGGGCGAGGGTGGCCCAGTACTTC
CAWQGARVAQYF
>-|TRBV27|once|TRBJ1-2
TGTGCCAGCAGTTTGGTCGGGTACGTTGGCTACACCTTC
CASSLVGYVGYTF
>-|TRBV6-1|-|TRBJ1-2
TGTGCCAGCAGTGACAGGCCGTGGGGTCTCTATGGCTACACCTTC
CASSDRPWGLYGYTF
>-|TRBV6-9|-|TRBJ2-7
TGTGCCAGCAGTTATAGGTTCGCAGGGTTGGACGAGCAGTACTTC
CASSYRFAGLDEQYF
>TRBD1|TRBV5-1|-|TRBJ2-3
TGCGCCAGCAGCTTGGGTGGGACAGGTTTTACAGATACGCAGTATTTT
CASSLGGTGFTDTQYF
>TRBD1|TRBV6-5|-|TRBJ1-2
TGTGCCAGCAGGGGACAGGGCGGCTATGGCTACACCTTC
CASRGQGGYGYTF
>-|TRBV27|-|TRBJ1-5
TGTGCCAGCAGCCCTATGATGGTCGGCAATCAGCCCCAGCATTTT
CASSPMMVGNQPQHF
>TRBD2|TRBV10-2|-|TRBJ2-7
TGCGCCAGCAGGAATAGCGGGAGTCACGAGCAGTACTTC
CASRNSGSHEQYF
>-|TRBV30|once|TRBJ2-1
TGTGCCTGGAGTGTACAGGGTGGGGTGAATGAGCAGTTCTTC
CAWSVQGGVNEQFF
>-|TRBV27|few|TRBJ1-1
TGTGCCAGCAGTGCCCAGGGTTTCACTGAAGCTTTCTTT
CASSAQGFTEAFF
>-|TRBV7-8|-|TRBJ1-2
TGTGCCAGCAGCTTAGGTGCAGGGAGCTATGGCTACACCTTC
CASSLGAGSYGYTF
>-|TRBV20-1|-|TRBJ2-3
TGCAGTGCTAGCACAGATACGCAGTATTTT
CSASTDTQYF
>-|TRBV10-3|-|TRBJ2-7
TGTGCCGCTGGCCCGGACATTTACGAGCAGTACTTC
CAAGPDIYEQYF
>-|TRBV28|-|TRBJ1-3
TGTGCCAGCAGTGGACTGGGGGGCCGCTCTGGAAACACCATATATTTT
CASSGLGGRSGNTIYF
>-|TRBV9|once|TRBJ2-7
TGTGCCAGCAGCGCCAGACTGGCCCCCTACGAGCAGTACTTC
CASSARLAPYEQYF
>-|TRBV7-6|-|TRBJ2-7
TGTGCCAGCAGCTTAAGGGGGGCGGACGAGCAGTACTTC
CASSLRGADEQYF
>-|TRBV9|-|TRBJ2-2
TGTGCCAGCAGCGGAAGGTCCCTCCCCGGCGGGGAGCTGTTTTTT
CASSGRSLPGGELFF
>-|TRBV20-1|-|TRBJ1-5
TGCAGTGCTAGAGAGGGGCAGCCCCAGCATTTT
CSAREGQPQHF
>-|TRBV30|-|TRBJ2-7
TGTGCCTGGACAGGGTACCACTCCTACGAGCAGTACTTC
CAWTGYHSYEQYF
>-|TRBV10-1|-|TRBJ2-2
TGCGCCAGCAGTGAGACTGAGTGGGCCGGGGAGCTGTTTTTT
CASSETEWAGELFF
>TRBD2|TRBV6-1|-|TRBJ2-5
TGTGCCAGCAGTGAAGCAGGGACTATCCTGGCGGAGACCCAGTACTTC
CASSEAGTILAETQYF
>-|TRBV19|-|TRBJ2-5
TGTGCCAGTAGTATAGAAGGGGGAAGGGGAGAGACCCAGTACTTC
CASSIEGGRGETQYF
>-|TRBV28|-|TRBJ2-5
TGTGCCAGCAGTTTAACGGAGACCCAGTACTTC
CASSLTETQYF
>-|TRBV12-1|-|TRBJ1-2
TGTGCCAGCCACCCATGGAAGTGGCGCGACTATGGCTACACCTTC
CASHPWKWRDYGYTF
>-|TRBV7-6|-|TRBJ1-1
TGTGCCAGCAGCTTAACTTCTGGCCAGGCGGGAATTTTCTTAGCTTTCTTT
CASSLTSGQAGIFLAFF
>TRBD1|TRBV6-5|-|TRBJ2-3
TGTGCCAGCAGTACCTACAGGGGGCCAGATACGCAGTATTTT
CASSTYRGPDTQYF
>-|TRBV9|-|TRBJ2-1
TGTGCCAGCAGCGGAACCGGACTCCACTCCTACAATGAGCAGTTCTTC
CASSGTGLHSYNEQFF
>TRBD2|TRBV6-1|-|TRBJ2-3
TGTGCCAGCAGTGGCCGGACTAGCGGGGGTCGGAGCACAGATACGCAGTATTTT
CASSGRTSGGRSTDTQYF
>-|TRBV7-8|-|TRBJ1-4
TGTGCCAGCAGCTTATCCGGGGCCAGGGGAAAACTGTTTTTT
CASSLSGARGKLFF
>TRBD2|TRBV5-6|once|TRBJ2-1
TGTGCCAGCAGCTTGGCCTCCGGCGGGAGGGTAAATGAGCAGTTCTTC
CASSLASGGRVNEQFF
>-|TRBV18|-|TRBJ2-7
TGTGCCAGCTCACCAGGGCCGACGGGGGGCAAGGCGGGAGTAGGATTCACCTACGAGCAGTACTTC
CASSPGPTGGKAGVGFTYEQYF
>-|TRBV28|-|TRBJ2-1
TGTGCCAGCAGTTTAAATTTCTTAGAATATGAGCAGTTCTTC
CASSLNFLEYEQFF
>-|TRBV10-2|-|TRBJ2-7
TGCGCCAGCAGCGCCTTGGACGAGCAGTACTTC
CASSALDEQYF
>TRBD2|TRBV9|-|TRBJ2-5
TGTGCCAGCAGCGTAGGGACTAGCGGGGGGCAAGAGACCCAGTACTTC
CASSVGTSGGQETQYF